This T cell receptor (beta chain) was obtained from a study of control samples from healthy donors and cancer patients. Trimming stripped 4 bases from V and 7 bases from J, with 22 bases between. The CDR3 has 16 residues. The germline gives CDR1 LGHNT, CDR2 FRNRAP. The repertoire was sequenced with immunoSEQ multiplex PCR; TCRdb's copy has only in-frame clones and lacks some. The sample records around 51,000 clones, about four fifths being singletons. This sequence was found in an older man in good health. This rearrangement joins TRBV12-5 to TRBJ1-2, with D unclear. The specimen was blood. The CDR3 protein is CASGSWVGGYPRGYTF. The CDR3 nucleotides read TGTGCTAGTGGTTCGTGGGTGGGTGGCTACCCCCGTGGCTACACCTTC.